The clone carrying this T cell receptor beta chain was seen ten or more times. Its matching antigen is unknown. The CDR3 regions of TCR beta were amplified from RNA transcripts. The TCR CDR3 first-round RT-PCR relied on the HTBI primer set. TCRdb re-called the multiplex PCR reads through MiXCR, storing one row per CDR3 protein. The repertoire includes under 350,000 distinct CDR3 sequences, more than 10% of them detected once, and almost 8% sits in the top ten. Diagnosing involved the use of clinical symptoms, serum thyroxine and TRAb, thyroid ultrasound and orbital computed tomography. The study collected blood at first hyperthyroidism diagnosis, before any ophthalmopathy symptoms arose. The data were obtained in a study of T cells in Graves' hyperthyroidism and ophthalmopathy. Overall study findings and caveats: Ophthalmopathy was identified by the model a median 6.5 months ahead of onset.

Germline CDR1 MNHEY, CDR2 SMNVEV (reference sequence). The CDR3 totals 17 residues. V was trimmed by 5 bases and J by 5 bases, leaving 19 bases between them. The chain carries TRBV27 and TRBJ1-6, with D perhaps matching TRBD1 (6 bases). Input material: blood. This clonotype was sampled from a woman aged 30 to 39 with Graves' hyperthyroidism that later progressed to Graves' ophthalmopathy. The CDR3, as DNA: TGTGCCAGCAGTCTTTACCGGGACATGATGAATAATTCACCCCTCCACTTT. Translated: CASSLYRDMMNNSPLHF.